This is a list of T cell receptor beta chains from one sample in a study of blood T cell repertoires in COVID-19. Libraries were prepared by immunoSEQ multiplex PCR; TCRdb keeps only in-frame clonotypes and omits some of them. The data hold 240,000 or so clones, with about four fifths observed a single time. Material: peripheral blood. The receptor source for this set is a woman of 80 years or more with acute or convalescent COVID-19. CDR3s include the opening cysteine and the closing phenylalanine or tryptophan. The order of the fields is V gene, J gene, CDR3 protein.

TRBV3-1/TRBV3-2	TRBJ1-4	CASSLSGEKLFF
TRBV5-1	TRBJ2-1	CASTTIGAGEQFF
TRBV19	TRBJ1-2	CASSPLGARTYGYTF
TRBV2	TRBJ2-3	CASTQRWTGEIDTQYF
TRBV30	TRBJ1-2	CAWSGRGQGAWGYTF
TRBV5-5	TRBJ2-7	CASSLEAASYEQYF
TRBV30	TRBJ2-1	CAWSDGNEQFF
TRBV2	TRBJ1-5	CASKDRASNQPQHF
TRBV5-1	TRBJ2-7	CASRGTGTLNEQYF
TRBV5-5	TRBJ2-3	CASSREGRAQYF
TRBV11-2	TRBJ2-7	CASRRRQGPYEQYF
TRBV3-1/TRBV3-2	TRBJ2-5	CASSQTGGVAETQYF
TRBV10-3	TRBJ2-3	CAISVGGQDTQYF
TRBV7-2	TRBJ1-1	CASSPWGGLNTEAFF
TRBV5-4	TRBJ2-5	CASSLRGGRETQYF
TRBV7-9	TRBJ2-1	CASSPQGMTYNEQFF
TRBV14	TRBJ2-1	CASSQDGTGDYNEQFF
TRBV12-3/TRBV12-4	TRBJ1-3	CASSGAGGNTIYF
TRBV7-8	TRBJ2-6	CASSFLLGAGANVLTF
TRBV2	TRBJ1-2	CASSVASANYGYTF
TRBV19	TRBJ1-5	CASSTSGFGQPQHF
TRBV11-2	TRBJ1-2	CASSPRQGNYGYTF
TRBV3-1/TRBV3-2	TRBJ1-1	CASSQGPGRGTEAFF
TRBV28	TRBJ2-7	CASRGLAWGYEQYF
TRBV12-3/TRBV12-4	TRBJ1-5	CASSLVRGQPQHF
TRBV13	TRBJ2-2	CASNWRGGSRELFF
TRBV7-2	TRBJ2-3	CASSLKLAGKVTDTQYF
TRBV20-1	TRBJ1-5	CSASPGTGLSQPQHF
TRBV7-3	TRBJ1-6	CASSFGQPNSPLHF
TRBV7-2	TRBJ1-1	CASSLPPAGGGMNTEAFF
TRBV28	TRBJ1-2	CASSLGGNTGRGVYGYTF
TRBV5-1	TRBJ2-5	CASSLGGVGTQYF
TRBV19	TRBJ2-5	CASSTRGAEETQYF
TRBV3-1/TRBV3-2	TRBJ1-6	CASSRSGSTSPLHF
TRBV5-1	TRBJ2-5	CASSPSGSQETQYF
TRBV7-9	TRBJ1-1	CASSLLGQNTEAFF
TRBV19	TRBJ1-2	CASSPGRDYGYTF
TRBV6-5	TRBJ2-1	CASSRVGGGYNEQFF
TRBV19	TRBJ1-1	CASSPPDRTNTEAFF
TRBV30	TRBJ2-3	CAWSPLRQGTDTQYF
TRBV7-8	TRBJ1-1	CASSFSGSTEAFF
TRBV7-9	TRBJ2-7	CASSPGRGMAYEQYF
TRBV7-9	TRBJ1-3	CASSSGNSGNTIYF
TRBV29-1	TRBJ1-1	CSVTGTTDREAFF
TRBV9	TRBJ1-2	CASSALGTASIANYGYTF
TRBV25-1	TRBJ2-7	CASATVRGAGEQYF
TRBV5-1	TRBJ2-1	CASSLPGNSYNEQFF
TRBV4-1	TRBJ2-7	CASSQESQLAYEQYF
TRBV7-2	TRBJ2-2	CASSPGSRDTGELFF
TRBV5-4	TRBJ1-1	CASSGMTRTGGLNTEAFF